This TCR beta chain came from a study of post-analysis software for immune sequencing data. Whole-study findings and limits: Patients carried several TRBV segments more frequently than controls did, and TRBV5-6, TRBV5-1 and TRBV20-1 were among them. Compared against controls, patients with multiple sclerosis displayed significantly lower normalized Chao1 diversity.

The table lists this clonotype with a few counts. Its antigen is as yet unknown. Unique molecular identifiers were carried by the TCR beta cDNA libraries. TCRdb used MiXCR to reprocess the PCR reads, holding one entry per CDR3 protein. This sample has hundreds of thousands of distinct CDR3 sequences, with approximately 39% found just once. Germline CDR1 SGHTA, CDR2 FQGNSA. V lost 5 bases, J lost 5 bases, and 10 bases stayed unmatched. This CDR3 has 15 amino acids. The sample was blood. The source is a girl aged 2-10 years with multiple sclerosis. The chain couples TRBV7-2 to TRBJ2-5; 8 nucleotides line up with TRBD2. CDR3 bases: TGTGCCAGCAGCCACGGGACTAGTCAGGATGAGACCCAGTACTTC. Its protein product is CASSHGTSQDETQYF.